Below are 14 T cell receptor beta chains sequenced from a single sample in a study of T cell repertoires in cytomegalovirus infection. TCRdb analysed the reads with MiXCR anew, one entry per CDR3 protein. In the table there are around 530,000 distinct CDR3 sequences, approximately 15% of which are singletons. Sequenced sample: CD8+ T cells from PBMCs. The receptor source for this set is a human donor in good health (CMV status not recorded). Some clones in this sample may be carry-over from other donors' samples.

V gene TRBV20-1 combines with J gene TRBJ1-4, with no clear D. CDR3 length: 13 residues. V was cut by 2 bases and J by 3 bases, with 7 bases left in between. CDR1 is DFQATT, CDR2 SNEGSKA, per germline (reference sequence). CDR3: CSARRKPNEKLFF. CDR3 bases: TGCAGTGCTAGAAGGAAGCCTAATGAAAAACTGTTTTTT.

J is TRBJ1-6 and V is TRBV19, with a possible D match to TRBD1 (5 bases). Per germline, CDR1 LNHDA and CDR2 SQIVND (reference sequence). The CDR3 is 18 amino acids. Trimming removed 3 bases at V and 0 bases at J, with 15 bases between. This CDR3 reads CASSMTGTGSSYNSPLHF. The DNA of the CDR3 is TGTGCCAGTAGTATGACTGGGACCGGGAGCTCCTATAATTCACCCCTCCACTTT.

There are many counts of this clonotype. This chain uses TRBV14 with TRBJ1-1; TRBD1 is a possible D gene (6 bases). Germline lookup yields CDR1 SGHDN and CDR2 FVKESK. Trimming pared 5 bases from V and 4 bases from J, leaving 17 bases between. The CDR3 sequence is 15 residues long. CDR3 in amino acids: CASSYRGRGVTEAFF. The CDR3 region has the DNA TGTGCCAGCAGCTATCGGGGGCGCGGGGTCACTGAAGCTTTCTTT.

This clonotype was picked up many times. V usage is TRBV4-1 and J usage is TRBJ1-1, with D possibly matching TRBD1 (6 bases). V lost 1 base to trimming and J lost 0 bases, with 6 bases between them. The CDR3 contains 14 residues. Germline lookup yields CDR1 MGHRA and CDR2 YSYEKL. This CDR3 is CASSQGTVNTEAFF. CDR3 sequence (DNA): TGCGCCAGCAGCCAAGGGACAGTGAACACTGAAGCTTTCTTT.

In DNA form, the CDR3 reads TGTGCCAGCAGTAAGGGACACGGAAACACAGATACGCAGTATTTT. The encoded protein is CASSKGHGNTDTQYF. The rearrangement uses TRBV2 and TRBJ2-3; D might be TRBD1 (6 bases). The V gene's germline CDR1 is SNHLY and CDR2 FYNNEI. V was trimmed by 5 bases and J by 2 bases, leaving 14 bases between them. The CDR3 length is 15 residues.

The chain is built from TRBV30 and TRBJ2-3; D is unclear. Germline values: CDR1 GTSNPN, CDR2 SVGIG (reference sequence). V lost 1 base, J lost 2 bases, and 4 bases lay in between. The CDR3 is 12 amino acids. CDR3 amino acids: CAWSATTDTQYF. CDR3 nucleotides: TGTGCCTGGAGTGCCACCACAGATACGCAGTATTTT.

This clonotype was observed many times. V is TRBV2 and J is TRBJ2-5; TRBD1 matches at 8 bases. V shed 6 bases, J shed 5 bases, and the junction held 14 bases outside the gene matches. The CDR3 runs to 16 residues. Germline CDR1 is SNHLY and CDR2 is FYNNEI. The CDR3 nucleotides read TGTGCCAGCAGACGCGCCCGGGGACAGGTCCGTGAGACCCAGTACTTC. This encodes CASRRARGQVRETQYF.

DNA for the CDR3: TGTGCCAGCAGCCAAGATAGAGTCACCGGGGAGCTGTTTTTT. This translates into CASSQDRVTGELFF. The chain recombines TRBV4-2 with TRBJ2-2; D is undetermined. The CDR3 spans 14 residues. V was trimmed by 0 bases and J by 4 bases, leaving 6 bases between them. The germline V gene has CDR1 LGHNA and CDR2 YNFKEQ.

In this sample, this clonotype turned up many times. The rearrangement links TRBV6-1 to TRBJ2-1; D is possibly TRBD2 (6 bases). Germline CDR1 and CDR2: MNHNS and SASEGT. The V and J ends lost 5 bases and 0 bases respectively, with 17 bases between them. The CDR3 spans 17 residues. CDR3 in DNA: TGTGCCAGCAGTAAAATCGTTAGCGGAGTCTCCTACAATGAGCAGTTCTTC. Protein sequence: CASSKIVSGVSYNEQFF.

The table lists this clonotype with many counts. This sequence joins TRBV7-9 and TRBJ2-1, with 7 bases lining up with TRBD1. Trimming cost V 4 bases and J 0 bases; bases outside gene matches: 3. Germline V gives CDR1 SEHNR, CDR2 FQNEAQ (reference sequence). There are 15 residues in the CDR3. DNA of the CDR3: TGTGCCAGCAGCTCGGGACAGAGCTCCTACAATGAGCAGTTCTTC. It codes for CASSSGQSSYNEQFF.

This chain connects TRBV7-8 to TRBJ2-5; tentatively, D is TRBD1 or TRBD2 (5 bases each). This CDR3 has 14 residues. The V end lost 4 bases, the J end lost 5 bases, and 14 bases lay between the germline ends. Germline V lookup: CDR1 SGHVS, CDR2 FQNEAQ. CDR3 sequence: CASSSDWGWETQYF. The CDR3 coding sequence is TGTGCCAGCAGCTCAGACTGGGGGTGGGAGACCCAGTACTTC.

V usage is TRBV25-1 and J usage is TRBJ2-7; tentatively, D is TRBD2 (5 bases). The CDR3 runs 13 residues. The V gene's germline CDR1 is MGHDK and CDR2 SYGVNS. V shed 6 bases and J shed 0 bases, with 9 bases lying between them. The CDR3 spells CASRWENSYEQYF. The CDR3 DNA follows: TGTGCCAGCAGGTGGGAGAACTCCTACGAGCAGTACTTC.

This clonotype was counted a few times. Here the CDR3 DNA reads TGTGCCATCAGTGAGTCTGCCCTAGCGGGAGACAATGAGCAGTTCTTC. Translating it yields CAISESALAGDNEQFF. The V and J genes are TRBV10-3 and TRBJ2-1; 10 nucleotides align to TRBD2. The trim removed 0 bases at V and 5 bases at J, leaving 4 bases unmatched. Germline V lookup: CDR1 ENHRY, CDR2 SYGVKD. This CDR3 has 16 residues.

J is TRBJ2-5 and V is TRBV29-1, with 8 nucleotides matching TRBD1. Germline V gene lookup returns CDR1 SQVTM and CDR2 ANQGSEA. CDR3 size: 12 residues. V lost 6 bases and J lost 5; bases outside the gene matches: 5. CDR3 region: CSVTGVEETQYF. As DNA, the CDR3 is TGCAGCGTGACAGGGGTGGAGGAGACCCAGTACTTC.